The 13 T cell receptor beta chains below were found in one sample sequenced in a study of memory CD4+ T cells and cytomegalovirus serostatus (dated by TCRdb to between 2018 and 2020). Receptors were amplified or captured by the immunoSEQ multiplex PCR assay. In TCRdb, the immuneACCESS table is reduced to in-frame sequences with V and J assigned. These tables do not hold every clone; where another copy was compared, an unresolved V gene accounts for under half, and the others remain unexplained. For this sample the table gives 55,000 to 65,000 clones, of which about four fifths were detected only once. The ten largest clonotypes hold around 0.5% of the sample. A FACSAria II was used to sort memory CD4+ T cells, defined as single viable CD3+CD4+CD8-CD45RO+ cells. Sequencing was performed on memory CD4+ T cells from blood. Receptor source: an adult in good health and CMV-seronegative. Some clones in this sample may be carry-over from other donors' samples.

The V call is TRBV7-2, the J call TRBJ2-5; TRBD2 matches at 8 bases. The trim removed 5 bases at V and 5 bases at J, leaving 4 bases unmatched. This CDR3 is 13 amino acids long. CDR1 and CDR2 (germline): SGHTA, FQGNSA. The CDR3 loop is CASSPREGETQYF. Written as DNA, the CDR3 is TGTGCCAGCAGCCCCCGGGAGGGCGAGACCCAGTACTTC.

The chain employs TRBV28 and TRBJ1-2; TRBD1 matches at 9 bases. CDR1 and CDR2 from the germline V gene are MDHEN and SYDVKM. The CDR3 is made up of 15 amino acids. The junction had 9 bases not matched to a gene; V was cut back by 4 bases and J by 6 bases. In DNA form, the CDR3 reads TGTGCCAGCAGTTCGACGGGACAGGGTACCCATGGCTACACCTTC. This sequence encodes CASSSTGQGTHGYTF.

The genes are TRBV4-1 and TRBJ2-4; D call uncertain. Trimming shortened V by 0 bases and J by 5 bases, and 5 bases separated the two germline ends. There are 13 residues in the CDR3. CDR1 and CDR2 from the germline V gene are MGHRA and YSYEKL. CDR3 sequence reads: CASSQEFQNIQYF. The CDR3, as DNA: TGCGCCAGCAGCCAAGAGTTCCAAAACATTCAGTACTTC.

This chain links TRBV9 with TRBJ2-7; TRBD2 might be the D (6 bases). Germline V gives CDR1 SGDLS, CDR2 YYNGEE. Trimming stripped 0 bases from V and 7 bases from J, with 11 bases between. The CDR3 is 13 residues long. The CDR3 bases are TGTGCCAGCAGCGTAGAACTAGCTGGTGAGCAGTACTTC. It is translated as CASSVELAGEQYF.

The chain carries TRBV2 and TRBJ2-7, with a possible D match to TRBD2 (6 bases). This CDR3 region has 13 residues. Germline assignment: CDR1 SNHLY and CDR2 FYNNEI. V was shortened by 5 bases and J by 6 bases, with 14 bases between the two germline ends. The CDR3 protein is CASSRDLGSEQYF. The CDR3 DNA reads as TGTGCCAGCAGTAGGGACTTGGGTAGCGAGCAGTACTTC.

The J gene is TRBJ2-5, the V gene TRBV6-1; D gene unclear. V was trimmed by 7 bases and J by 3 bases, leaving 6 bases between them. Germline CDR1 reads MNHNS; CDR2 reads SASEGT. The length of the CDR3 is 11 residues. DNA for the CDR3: TGTGCCAGCACCCACAAAGAGACCCAGTACTTC. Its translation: CASTHKETQYF.

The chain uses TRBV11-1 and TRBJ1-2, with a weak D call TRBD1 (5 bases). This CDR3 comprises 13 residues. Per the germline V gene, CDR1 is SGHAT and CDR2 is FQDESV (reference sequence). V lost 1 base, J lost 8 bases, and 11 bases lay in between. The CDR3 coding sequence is TGTGCCAGCAGCTTAGATTCCTGGGGCGGCTACACCTTC. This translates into CASSLDSWGGYTF.

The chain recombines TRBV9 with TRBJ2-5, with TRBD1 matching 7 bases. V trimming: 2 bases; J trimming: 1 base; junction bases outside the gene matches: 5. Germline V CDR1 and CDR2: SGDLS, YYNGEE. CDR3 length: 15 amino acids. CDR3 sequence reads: CASSVTGTVQETQYF. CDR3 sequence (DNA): TGTGCCAGCAGCGTTACCGGGACAGTCCAAGAGACCCAGTACTTC.

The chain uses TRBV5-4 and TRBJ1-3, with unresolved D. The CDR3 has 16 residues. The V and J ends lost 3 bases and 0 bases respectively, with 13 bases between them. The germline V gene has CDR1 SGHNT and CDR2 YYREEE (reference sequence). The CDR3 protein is CASSSRTVSSGNTIYF. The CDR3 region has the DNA TGTGCCAGCAGCTCACGGACGGTGAGCTCTGGAAACACCATATATTTT.

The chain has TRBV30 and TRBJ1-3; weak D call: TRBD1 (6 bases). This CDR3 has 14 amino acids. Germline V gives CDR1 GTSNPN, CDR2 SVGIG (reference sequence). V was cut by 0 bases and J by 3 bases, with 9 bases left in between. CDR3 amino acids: CAWSVRGGGNTIYF. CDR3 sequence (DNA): TGTGCCTGGAGTGTCAGGGGCGGTGGAAACACCATATATTTT. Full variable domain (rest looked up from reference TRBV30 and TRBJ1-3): SQTIHQWPATLVQPVGSPLSLECTVEGTSNPNLYWYRQAAGRGLQLLFYSVGIGQISSEVPQNLSASRPQDRQFILSSKKLLLSDSGFYLCAWSVRGGGNTIYFGEGSWLTVV.

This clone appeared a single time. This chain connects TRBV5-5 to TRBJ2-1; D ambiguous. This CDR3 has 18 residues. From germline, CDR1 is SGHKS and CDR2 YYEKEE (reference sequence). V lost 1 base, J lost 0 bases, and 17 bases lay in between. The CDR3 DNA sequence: TGTGCCAGCAGCTTGTGGGCTAGGGCGGCTAGCTCCTACAATGAGCAGTTCTTC. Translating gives CASSLWARAASSYNEQFF.

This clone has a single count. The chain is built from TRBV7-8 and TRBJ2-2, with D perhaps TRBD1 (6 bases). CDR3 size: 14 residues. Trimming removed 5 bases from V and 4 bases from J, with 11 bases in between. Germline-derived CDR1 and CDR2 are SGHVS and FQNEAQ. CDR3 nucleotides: TGTGCCAGCAGCGCCGGGACAACCACCGGGGAGCTGTTTTTT. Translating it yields CASSAGTTTGELFF.

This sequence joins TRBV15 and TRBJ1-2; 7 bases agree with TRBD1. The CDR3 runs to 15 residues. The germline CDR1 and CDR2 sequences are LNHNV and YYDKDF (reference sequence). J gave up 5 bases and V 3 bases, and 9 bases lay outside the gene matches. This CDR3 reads CATSRDGTVMYGYTF. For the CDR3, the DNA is TGTGCCACCAGCAGGGATGGGACAGTGATGTATGGCTACACCTTC.